A selection of T cell receptor beta chains follows, all from one sample in a study of cytomegalovirus exposure and HLA in healthy donors. Data came from immunoSEQ multiplex PCR; TCRdb stores just in-frame clones and leaves some out. The data contain roughly 100,000 clones, 60% to 80% of them singletons. The source material was PBMCs. All receptors come from a man aged 60 to 69 in good health and CMV-seropositive. Both conserved end residues are part of each CDR3. A D gene is named only where the DNA matches it firmly. Clone size appears in some rows only: once, few, many, or a class for an expanded clone.

j_call: TRBJ1-5
clone_size: -
d_call: -
v_call: TRBV7-6
cdr3_nt: TGTGCCAGCAGCTTCGGGGGGCCGACACTATATAGCAATCAGCCCCAGCATTTT
cdr3_aa: CASSFGGPTLYSNQPQHF

j_call: TRBJ2-6
clone_size: -
d_call: -
v_call: TRBV7-3
cdr3_nt: TGTGCCAGCAGCCCAGGTAGCTCTGGGGCCAACGTCCTGACTTTC
cdr3_aa: CASSPGSSGANVLTF

j_call: TRBJ1-5
clone_size: -
d_call: TRBD1
v_call: TRBV7-2
cdr3_nt: TGTGCCAGCACCGTCCGACAGGGACTCAATCAGCCCCAGCATTTT
cdr3_aa: CASTVRQGLNQPQHF

j_call: TRBJ1-1
clone_size: -
d_call: -
v_call: TRBV9
cdr3_nt: TGTGCCAGCAGCGCCGGGGGGGGTTTGAACACTGAAGCTTTCTTT
cdr3_aa: CASSAGGGLNTEAFF

j_call: TRBJ1-3
clone_size: few
d_call: -
v_call: TRBV11-2
cdr3_nt: TGTGCCAGCAGCCCCCAGGGTTATCGAAACACCATATATTTT
cdr3_aa: CASSPQGYRNTIYF

j_call: TRBJ1-4
clone_size: -
d_call: -
v_call: TRBV15
cdr3_nt: TGTGCCACCAGCAGAGACGTAGATGAAAAACTGTTTTTT
cdr3_aa: CATSRDVDEKLFF

j_call: TRBJ2-1
clone_size: -
d_call: TRBD2
v_call: TRBV5-4
cdr3_nt: TGTGCCAGCACGGGCGGGAGCTCCTACAATGAGCAGTTCTTC
cdr3_aa: CASTGGSSYNEQFF

j_call: TRBJ2-3
clone_size: few
d_call: -
v_call: TRBV6-1
cdr3_nt: TGTGCCAGCAGTCCCGGCCTTAGGGGTCCAGATACGCAGTATTTT
cdr3_aa: CASSPGLRGPDTQYF

j_call: TRBJ2-1
clone_size: -
d_call: TRBD1
v_call: TRBV2
cdr3_nt: TGTGCCAGCGGGACAGGGGTAAAGGGTGAGCAGTTCTTC
cdr3_aa: CASGTGVKGEQFF

j_call: TRBJ1-6
clone_size: few
d_call: -
v_call: TRBV30
cdr3_nt: TGTGCCTGGACGAGCGCTAATTCACCCCTCCACTTT
cdr3_aa: CAWTSANSPLHF

j_call: TRBJ2-5
clone_size: -
d_call: TRBD2
v_call: TRBV10-3
cdr3_nt: TGTGCCATCAGTGCTTTGGGTAGGGGACTAGAGCAAGAGACCCAGTACTTC
cdr3_aa: CAISALGRGLEQETQYF

j_call: TRBJ2-7
clone_size: -
d_call: -
v_call: TRBV5-1
cdr3_nt: TGCGCCAGCAGCTTGGAACGTAGCTCCTACGAGCAGTACTTC
cdr3_aa: CASSLERSSYEQYF

j_call: TRBJ1-4
clone_size: -
d_call: TRBD1
v_call: TRBV7-9
cdr3_nt: TGTGCCAGCAGCTACGGGACAGGGGCTAATGAAAAACTGTTTTTT
cdr3_aa: CASSYGTGANEKLFF

j_call: TRBJ1-2
clone_size: -
d_call: -
v_call: TRBV7-9
cdr3_nt: TGTGCCAGCAGCTCCCAAACGGACTATGGCTACACCTTC
cdr3_aa: CASSSQTDYGYTF

j_call: TRBJ2-1
clone_size: few
d_call: -
v_call: TRBV6-1
cdr3_nt: TGTGCCGCCCAGGGCAGCCTTATTTCCTACAATGAGCAGTTCTTC
cdr3_aa: CAAQGSLISYNEQFF

j_call: TRBJ2-7
clone_size: -
d_call: TRBD1
v_call: TRBV28
cdr3_nt: TGTGCCAGCAACCCGGGACAGTTATACGAGCAGTACTTC
cdr3_aa: CASNPGQLYEQYF

j_call: TRBJ1-3
clone_size: -
d_call: TRBD1
v_call: TRBV6-1
cdr3_nt: TGTGCCAGCAGTGGGTATCTAACAGGGGGCGGTGGAAACACCATATATTTT
cdr3_aa: CASSGYLTGGGGNTIYF

j_call: TRBJ2-7
clone_size: -
d_call: TRBD1
v_call: TRBV15
cdr3_nt: TGTGCCACCAGCAGAGATCCTACAGGGGCCCTTAGCCGGGAGCAGTACTTC
cdr3_aa: CATSRDPTGALSREQYF

j_call: TRBJ2-3
clone_size: -
d_call: -
v_call: TRBV5-8
cdr3_nt: TGTGCCAGCAGCTCCCTTAGCACAGATACGCAGTATTTT
cdr3_aa: CASSSLSTDTQYF

j_call: TRBJ2-2
clone_size: -
d_call: -
v_call: TRBV2
cdr3_nt: TGTGCCAGCAGCGCGAACACCGGGGAGCTGTTTTTT
cdr3_aa: CASSANTGELFF

j_call: TRBJ1-1
clone_size: -
d_call: -
v_call: TRBV5-6
cdr3_nt: TGTGCCAGCAGCCCCCAGCGGCGGCTGGAAGCTTTCTTT
cdr3_aa: CASSPQRRLEAFF

j_call: TRBJ2-7
clone_size: -
d_call: -
v_call: TRBV6-1
cdr3_nt: TGTGCCAGCACAACAGGGTTGTCCTACGAGCAGTACTTC
cdr3_aa: CASTTGLSYEQYF

j_call: TRBJ1-1
clone_size: -
d_call: TRBD1
v_call: TRBV7-2
cdr3_nt: TGTGCCAGCAGCTTAAAGGGGGCGGTCGGAGCTTTCTTT
cdr3_aa: CASSLKGAVGAFF

j_call: TRBJ2-1
clone_size: -
d_call: -
v_call: TRBV19
cdr3_nt: TGTGCCAGTAGTATAGGCAGGGGGGATGAGCAGTTCTTC
cdr3_aa: CASSIGRGDEQFF

j_call: TRBJ2-7
clone_size: -
d_call: -
v_call: TRBV4-2
cdr3_nt: TGTGCCAGCAGCCAAGTAAGGACAGCTCCCTACGAGCAGTACTTC
cdr3_aa: CASSQVRTAPYEQYF

j_call: TRBJ2-5
clone_size: -
d_call: TRBD1
v_call: TRBV2
cdr3_nt: TGTGCCTGTAAACCGGGACAGCGTCAAGAGACCCAGTACTTC
cdr3_aa: CACKPGQRQETQYF

j_call: TRBJ2-7
clone_size: -
d_call: -
v_call: TRBV5-4
cdr3_nt: TGTGCCAGCACCCCCGGACTTTCCTACGAGCAGTACTTC
cdr3_aa: CASTPGLSYEQYF

j_call: TRBJ1-6
clone_size: -
d_call: TRBD1
v_call: TRBV19
cdr3_nt: TGTGCCAGTAGTGGATGGGACAGCAGCTCCTATAATTCACCCCTCCACTTT
cdr3_aa: CASSGWDSSSYNSPLHF

j_call: TRBJ2-1
clone_size: -
d_call: -
v_call: TRBV7-2
cdr3_nt: TGTGCCAGCAGCTTAGCGCAGGAGGGGAGCACGTTCTTC
cdr3_aa: CASSLAQEGSTFF

j_call: TRBJ2-3
clone_size: once
d_call: TRBD1
v_call: TRBV5-1
cdr3_nt: TGCGCCAGCAGCTTGGGGGGGACAGCCACAGATACGCAGTATTTT
cdr3_aa: CASSLGGTATDTQYF

j_call: TRBJ2-7
clone_size: -
d_call: TRBD1
v_call: TRBV29-1
cdr3_nt: TGCAGCGTTGAGGCCGACAGCGCAGGGGGGCAGTACTTC
cdr3_aa: CSVEADSAGGQYF

j_call: TRBJ2-7
clone_size: -
d_call: -
v_call: TRBV5-1
cdr3_nt: TGCGCCAGCAGCTTGGGTGGCAGGCCACCCTCCTACGAGCAGTACTTC
cdr3_aa: CASSLGGRPPSYEQYF

j_call: TRBJ1-1
clone_size: few
d_call: -
v_call: TRBV6-5
cdr3_nt: TGTGCCAGCTCCTCGACTTGGACTGAAGCTTTCTTT
cdr3_aa: CASSSTWTEAFF

j_call: TRBJ1-5
clone_size: few
d_call: -
v_call: TRBV5-6
cdr3_nt: TGTGCCAGCAGCGATAACAGGGATAGCAATCAGCCCCAGCATTTT
cdr3_aa: CASSDNRDSNQPQHF

j_call: TRBJ1-1
clone_size: few
d_call: -
v_call: TRBV7-9
cdr3_nt: TGTGCCAGCAGCTTTTCCCAGGCTCGGTCTGAAGCTTTCTTT
cdr3_aa: CASSFSQARSEAFF

j_call: TRBJ2-5
clone_size: -
d_call: -
v_call: TRBV7-9
cdr3_nt: TGTGCCAGCTGTGCCGCGGTAGAAGAGACCCAGTACTTC
cdr3_aa: CASCAAVEETQYF

j_call: TRBJ1-5
clone_size: few
d_call: -
v_call: TRBV19
cdr3_nt: TGTGCCAGTAGTCTCTCCGGGACACGGTTTTGGAGCAATCAGCCCCAGCATTTT
cdr3_aa: CASSLSGTRFWSNQPQHF

j_call: TRBJ1-6
clone_size: few
d_call: -
v_call: TRBV28
cdr3_nt: TGTGCCAGCAAGGGTGACAGCCCTTATTCACCCCTCCACTTT
cdr3_aa: CASKGDSPYSPLHF

j_call: TRBJ2-1
clone_size: -
d_call: TRBD1
v_call: TRBV5-6
cdr3_nt: TGTGCCAGCAGCGCGCCGGGACAGGGGTTCTATGAGCAGTTCTTC
cdr3_aa: CASSAPGQGFYEQFF

j_call: TRBJ1-1
clone_size: -
d_call: -
v_call: TRBV12-5
cdr3_nt: TGTGCTAGTGGTCCCGTCCCGGGCACTGAAGCTTTCTTT
cdr3_aa: CASGPVPGTEAFF

j_call: TRBJ2-7
clone_size: -
d_call: TRBD1
v_call: TRBV9
cdr3_nt: TGTGCCAGCAGCGTAGGTGTGACAGGGGGCGGCGAGCAGTACTTC
cdr3_aa: CASSVGVTGGGEQYF

j_call: TRBJ1-3
clone_size: -
d_call: TRBD1
v_call: TRBV10-1
cdr3_nt: TGCGCCAGCAGTGAACAGGGGGGAAGCTCTGGAAACACCATATATTTT
cdr3_aa: CASSEQGGSSGNTIYF

j_call: TRBJ2-4
clone_size: -
d_call: -
v_call: TRBV19
cdr3_nt: TGTGCCAGTAGTATAGTGGGCCTTAAAAACATTCAGTACTTC
cdr3_aa: CASSIVGLKNIQYF

j_call: TRBJ1-4
clone_size: -
d_call: TRBD1
v_call: TRBV7-9
cdr3_nt: TGTGCCAGCAGCGACCGGGACAGGGGTAGAGAGGAAAAACTGTTTTTT
cdr3_aa: CASSDRDRGREEKLFF

j_call: TRBJ2-5
clone_size: -
d_call: TRBD2
v_call: TRBV10-3
cdr3_nt: TGTGCCATCGCCCTTAGCGGGGGGGCTCAAGAGACCCAGTACTTC
cdr3_aa: CAIALSGGAQETQYF

j_call: TRBJ2-3
clone_size: -
d_call: TRBD1
v_call: TRBV9
cdr3_nt: TGTGCCAGCAGCGTAAAACAGGGGACAGATACGCAGTATTTT
cdr3_aa: CASSVKQGTDTQYF

j_call: TRBJ2-3
clone_size: -
d_call: TRBD2
v_call: TRBV7-2
cdr3_nt: TGTGCCAGCAGCCCCCAACTAGCGGCTAGCACAGATACGCAGTATTTT
cdr3_aa: CASSPQLAASTDTQYF

j_call: TRBJ2-7
clone_size: -
d_call: -
v_call: TRBV6-5
cdr3_nt: TGTGCCAGCAGTTACGGGGGCAGCCCCTACGAGCAGTACTTC
cdr3_aa: CASSYGGSPYEQYF